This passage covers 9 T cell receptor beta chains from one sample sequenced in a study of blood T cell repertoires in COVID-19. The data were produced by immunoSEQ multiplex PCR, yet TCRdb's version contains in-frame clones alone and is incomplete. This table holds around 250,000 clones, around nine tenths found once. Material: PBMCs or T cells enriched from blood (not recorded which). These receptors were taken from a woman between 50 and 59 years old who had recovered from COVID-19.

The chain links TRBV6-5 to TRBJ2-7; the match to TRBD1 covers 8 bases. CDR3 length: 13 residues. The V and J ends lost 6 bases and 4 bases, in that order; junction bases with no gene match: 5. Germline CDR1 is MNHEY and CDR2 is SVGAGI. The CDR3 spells CASSAGQAYEQYF. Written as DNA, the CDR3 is TGTGCCAGCAGCGCGGGACAGGCGTACGAGCAGTACTTC.

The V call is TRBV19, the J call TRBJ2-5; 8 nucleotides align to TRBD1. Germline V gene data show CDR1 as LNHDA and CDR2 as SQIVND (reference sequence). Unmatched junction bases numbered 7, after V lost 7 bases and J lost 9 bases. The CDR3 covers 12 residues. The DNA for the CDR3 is TGTGCCAGTACCGGACAGGGTGGGGCCCAGTACTTC. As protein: CASTGQGGAQYF. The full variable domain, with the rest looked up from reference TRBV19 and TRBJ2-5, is DGGITQSPKYLFRKEGQNVTLSCEQNLNHDAMYWYRQDPGQGLRLIYYSQIVNDFQKGDIAEGYSVSREKKESFPLTVTSAQKNPTAFYLCASTGQGGAQYFGPGTRLLVL.

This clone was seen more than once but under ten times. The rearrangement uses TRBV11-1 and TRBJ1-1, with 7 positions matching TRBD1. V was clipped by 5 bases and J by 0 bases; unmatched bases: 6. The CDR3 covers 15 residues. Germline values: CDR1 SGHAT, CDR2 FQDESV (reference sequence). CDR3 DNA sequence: TGTGCCAGCAGCCAATGGGACAGATTGAACACTGAAGCTTTCTTT. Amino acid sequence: CASSQWDRLNTEAFF.

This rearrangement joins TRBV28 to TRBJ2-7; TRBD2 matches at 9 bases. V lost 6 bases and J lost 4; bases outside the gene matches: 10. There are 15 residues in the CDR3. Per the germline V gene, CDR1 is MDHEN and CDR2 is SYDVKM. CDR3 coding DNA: TGTGCCAGCAGCTCCTCGGCTAGCGGGATGTACGAGCAGTACTTC. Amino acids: CASSSSASGMYEQYF. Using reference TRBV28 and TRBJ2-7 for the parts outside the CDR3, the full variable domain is DVKVTQSSRYLVKRTGEKVFLECVQDMDHENMFWYRQDPGLGLRLIYFSYDVKMKEKGDIPEGYSVSREKKERFSLILESASTNQTSMYLCASSSSASGMYEQYFGPGTRLTVT.

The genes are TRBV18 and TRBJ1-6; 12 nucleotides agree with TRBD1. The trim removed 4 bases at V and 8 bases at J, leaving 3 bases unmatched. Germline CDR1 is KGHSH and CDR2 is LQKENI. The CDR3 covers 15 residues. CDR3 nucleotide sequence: TGTGCCAGCTCACTCGGGACAGGGGGCGATTCACCCCTCCACTTT. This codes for CASSLGTGGDSPLHF.

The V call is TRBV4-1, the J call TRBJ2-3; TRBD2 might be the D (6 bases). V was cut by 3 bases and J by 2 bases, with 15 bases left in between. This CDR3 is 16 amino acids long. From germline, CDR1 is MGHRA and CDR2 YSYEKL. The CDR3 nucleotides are TGCGCCAGCAGCCAGCCAAGCGGGTGGTACACAGATACGCAGTATTTT. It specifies CASSQPSGWYTDTQYF.

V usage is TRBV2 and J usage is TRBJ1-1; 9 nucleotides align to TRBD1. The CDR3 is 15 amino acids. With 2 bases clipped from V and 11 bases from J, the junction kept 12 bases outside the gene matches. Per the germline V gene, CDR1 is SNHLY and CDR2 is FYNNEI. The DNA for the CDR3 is TGTGCCAGCAGTGAAATTCGGGGACAGGGTGTAGGGGCTTTCTTT. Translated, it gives CASSEIRGQGVGAFF.

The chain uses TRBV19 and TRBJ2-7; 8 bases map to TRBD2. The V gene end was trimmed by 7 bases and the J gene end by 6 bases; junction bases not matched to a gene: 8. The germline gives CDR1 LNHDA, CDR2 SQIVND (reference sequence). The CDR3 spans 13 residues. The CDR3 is CASTGPGGGEQYF. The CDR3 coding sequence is TGTGCCAGTACCGGACCGGGAGGGGGCGAGCAGTACTTC.

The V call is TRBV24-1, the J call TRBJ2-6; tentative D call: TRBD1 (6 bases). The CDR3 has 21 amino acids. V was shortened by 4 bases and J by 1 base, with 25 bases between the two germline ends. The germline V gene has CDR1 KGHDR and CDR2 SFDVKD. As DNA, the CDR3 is TGTGCCACCAGTGAAATTTACGGGCTACTGGGGGCCGCATCTGGGGCCAACGTCCTGACTTTC. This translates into CATSEIYGLLGAASGANVLTF.